This T cell receptor beta chain was identified during a study of T cell repertoires in cytomegalovirus infection. The V end was cut by 5 bases, the J end by 3 bases, with 10 bases between. Per germline, CDR1 MNHNS and CDR2 SASEGT. This CDR3 region has 13 residues. Each CDR3 protein gets one entry after TCRdb re-called the reads with MiXCR. The table records roughly 280,000 distinct CDR3 sequences, approximately 14% of them present only once. J is TRBJ1-1 and V is TRBV6-1; no definite D call. The sequence came from a human donor in good health (CMV status not recorded). Some clones in this sample may be carry-over from other donors' samples. Specimen: PBMCs. CDR3 protein: CASSQTRDTEAFF. CDR3 coding DNA: TGTGCCAGCAGTCAGACTCGGGACACTGAAGCTTTCTTT.